A selection of T cell receptor beta chains follows, all from one sample in a study of shared clonotypes between healthy human individuals. Data came from immunoSEQ multiplex PCR; TCRdb stores just in-frame clones and leaves some out. Of approximately 1.5 million clones in the sample, approximately 98% were seen once. The specimen sequenced was naive CD4+ T cells sorted from blood. The origin of the receptors is a man in his thirties or forties in good health. The CDR3 runs from the conserved cysteine through the conserved F or W. Fields, in order: D gene, J gene, clone size, V gene, CDR3 DNA, CDR3 protein. D genes are given only for firm matches. Clone size is stated in some rows and not others, as once, few, many or a class when expanded.

TRBD2 | TRBJ2-3 | . | TRBV7-6 | TGTGCCAGCAGCCGGACTAGCGGGAGTCTGGGTTTTAGCACAGATACGCAGTATTTT | CASSRTSGSLGFSTDTQYF
. | TRBJ2-2 | . | TRBV5-1 | TGCGCCAGCAGCTTAACCGCCGGGGAGCTGTTTTTT | CASSLTAGELFF
. | TRBJ2-7 | once | TRBV29-1 | TGCAGCGTATTTATTGTGACAGGAAAAGGCCTAGGGGGCTACGAGCAGTACTTC | CSVFIVTGKGLGGYEQYF
. | TRBJ2-7 | . | TRBV4-1 | TGCGCCAGCAGCCAAGAGGGGATCCTCTCCTACGAGCAGTACTTC | CASSQEGILSYEQYF
. | TRBJ1-4 | . | TRBV7-9 | TGTGCCAGCAGCTTAGTGGTAGGGATGGAACTGTTTTTT | CASSLVVGMELFF
. | TRBJ2-1 | . | TRBV5-1 | TGCGCCAGCTGCTGGAGGGGGTCCGACAATGAGCAGTTCTTC | CASCWRGSDNEQFF
TRBD1 | TRBJ2-1 | . | TRBV14 | TGTGCCAGCAGCCAAGCTCAGGGGGTCTACAATGAGCAGTTCTTC | CASSQAQGVYNEQFF
. | TRBJ2-1 | once | TRBV11-3 | TGTGCCAGCAGCTCGGACAGCTACAATGAGCAGTTCTTC | CASSSDSYNEQFF
TRBD2 | TRBJ2-3 | . | TRBV10-3 | TGTGCCATCAGTGGTTTAGCGGGAGATACAGATACGCAGTATTTT | CAISGLAGDTDTQYF
TRBD1 | TRBJ1-1 | . | TRBV5-1 | TGCGCCAGCAGCCTCAGGGGGGCCCAGATGAACACTGAAGCTTTCTTT | CASSLRGAQMNTEAFF
. | TRBJ2-1 | . | TRBV7-8 | TGTGCCAGCAGCTTAGGAGGGAGCGGCTCCTACAATGAGCAGTTCTTC | CASSLGGSGSYNEQFF
. | TRBJ1-2 | . | TRBV5-4 | TGTGCCAGCAGCTTGGGAGGGACCGACTATGGCTACACCTTC | CASSLGGTDYGYTF
. | TRBJ2-7 | . | TRBV6-6 | TGTGCCAGCAGTGAGCGTGACGAGCAGTACTTC | CASSERDEQYF
TRBD1 | TRBJ1-2 | . | TRBV5-6 | TGTGCCAGCAGCGGGGACAGGGGGCTAGTCTATGGCTACACCTTC | CASSGDRGLVYGYTF
. | TRBJ1-2 | . | TRBV9 | TGTGCCAGCAGCGTAGGAGGTGCAACTAACTATGGCTACACCTTC | CASSVGGATNYGYTF
. | TRBJ2-2 | . | TRBV10-3 | TGTGCCATCAGCTACCAGAGCAACGGGGAGCTGTTTTTT | CAISYQSNGELFF
TRBD1 | TRBJ2-2 | . | TRBV9 | TGTGCCAGCAGCGGGACAGGGGTGGGCACCGGGGAGCTGTTTTTT | CASSGTGVGTGELFF
. | TRBJ2-3 | . | TRBV6-5 | TGTGCCAGCAGTTACAGTACACCGGCGGATACGCAGTATTTT | CASSYSTPADTQYF
. | TRBJ2-3 | once | TRBV14 | TGTGCCAGCAGCCAAGAGTCTAACACAGATACGCAGTATTTT | CASSQESNTDTQYF
. | TRBJ2-2 | . | TRBV7-6 | TGTGCCAGCAGCTTAGTGGCGGAATTGAACACCGGGGAGCTGTTTTTT | CASSLVAELNTGELFF
. | TRBJ2-1 | . | TRBV19 | TGTGCCAGTAACCAGGCAGGACTTATTTACAATGAGCAGTTCTTC | CASNQAGLIYNEQFF
. | TRBJ2-3 | . | TRBV18 | TGTGCCAGCTCCATGGCACAGACCGAGAACACAGATACGCAGTATTTT | CASSMAQTENTDTQYF
. | TRBJ2-5 | . | TRBV2 | TGTGCCAGCAGTGAATTGACAGTACAAGAGACCCAGTACTTC | CASSELTVQETQYF
. | TRBJ1-2 | . | TRBV6-1 | TGTGCCAGCAATCCCGGGTTCTATGGCTACACCTTC | CASNPGFYGYTF
. | TRBJ2-3 | . | TRBV9 | TGTGCCAGCAGCGACTACCGGTACACAGATACGCAGTATTTT | CASSDYRYTDTQYF
. | TRBJ2-1 | once | TRBV9 | TGTGCCAGCAGCGTAGGCGTCGGGGCCTACAATGAGCAGTTCTTC | CASSVGVGAYNEQFF
. | TRBJ2-1 | . | TRBV27 | TGTGCCAGCAGTTTCCGTGGACCTAGCTCCTACAATGAGCAGTTCTTC | CASSFRGPSSYNEQFF
. | TRBJ1-1 | . | TRBV18 | TGTGCCAGCTCACTTCGCGGCTGGCGGATGAACACTGAAGCTTTCTTT | CASSLRGWRMNTEAFF
. | TRBJ2-3 | . | TRBV28 | TGTGCCAGCAGTTCCTCTAGGCGGGTGGATACGCAGTATTTT | CASSSSRRVDTQYF
. | TRBJ2-1 | . | TRBV2 | TGTGCCAGCTCGAGAGGGGACAATGAGCAGTTCTTC | CASSRGDNEQFF